This is a list of T cell receptor beta chains from one sample in a study of vaccination effects on CD4 cells after COVID-19. Their recognized antigens are unknown. Data came from immunoSEQ multiplex PCR; TCRdb stores just in-frame clones and leaves some out. The table shows fewer than 50,000 clones, with just under 85% occurring only once. Source: CD4+ T cells from PBMCs cultured with HCoV-NL63 spike peptides, taken after COVID-19 vaccination. The receptors derive from a human donor who received a COVID-19 vaccine. Some clones in this sample may be carry-over from other donors' samples. The CDR3 runs from the conserved cysteine through the conserved F or W. Each record gives: D gene, V gene, clone size, J gene, CDR3 protein, CDR3 DNA. D genes are given only for firm matches. Size is omitted from some rows. Given values are once, few, many or a class for expanded clones.

TRBD1	TRBV24-1	few	TRBJ1-2	CATSDLWGQGSGYTF	TGTGCCACCAGTGATTTGTGGGGACAGGGCTCTGGCTACACCTTC
NA	TRBV18	NA	TRBJ1-2	CASSPFAGAQANYGYTF	TGTGCCAGCTCACCATTTGCGGGGGCCCAAGCTAACTATGGCTACACCTTC
TRBD2	TRBV7-2	NA	TRBJ2-5	CASSHGTSIGQETQYF	TGTGCCAGCAGCCACGGGACTAGTATAGGGCAAGAGACCCAGTACTTC
TRBD1	TRBV5-4	NA	TRBJ2-1	CASSMTGADEQFF	TGTGCCAGCAGCATGACAGGGGCGGATGAGCAGTTCTTC
NA	TRBV30	NA	TRBJ1-6	CAWSVGGSRSPLHF	TGTGCCTGGAGCGTAGGGGGGTCAAGGTCACCCCTCCACTTT
TRBD1	TRBV24-1	NA	TRBJ2-5	CATSESGTGLGETQYF	TGTGCCACCAGTGAATCCGGGACAGGGCTGGGAGAGACCCAGTACTTC
NA	TRBV7-9	few	TRBJ1-6	CASSSLQGSYNSPLHF	TGTGCCAGCAGTTCACTTCAGGGCTCCTATAATTCACCCCTCCACTTT
TRBD1	TRBV5-1	NA	TRBJ1-2	CASSWGGLTGENYGYTF	TGCGCCAGCAGCTGGGGGGGATTGACAGGGGAAAACTATGGCTACACCTTC
NA	TRBV5-1	NA	TRBJ2-5	CASSLTPNPGGKETQYF	TGCGCCAGCAGCTTAACCCCCAATCCCGGGGGCAAGGAGACCCAGTACTTC
NA	TRBV5-1	NA	TRBJ2-5	CASSLVIQETQYF	TGCGCCAGCAGCTTGGTTATCCAAGAGACCCAGTACTTC
NA	TRBV30	NA	TRBJ2-5	CAWRKWSGKIQETQYF	TGTGCCTGGAGGAAGTGGTCAGGAAAAATACAAGAGACCCAGTACTTC
NA	TRBV6-6	NA	TRBJ1-2	CASTLRTLSYGYTF	TGTGCCAGCACCCTAAGGACGCTGTCATATGGCTACACCTTC
TRBD1	TRBV3-1/TRBV3-2	NA	TRBJ1-5	CASSQGQVDGPQHF	TGTGCCAGCAGTCAAGGACAGGTCGACGGGCCCCAGCATTTT
TRBD1	TRBV25-1	few	TRBJ1-4	CASSVGTVSTNEKLFF	TGTGCCAGCAGTGTAGGGACAGTCTCAACTAATGAAAAACTGTTTTTT
NA	TRBV6-5	NA	TRBJ1-3	CASSYSWTDSGNTIYF	TGTGCCAGCAGTTACTCCTGGACAGACTCTGGAAACACCATATATTTT
TRBD2	TRBV2	NA	TRBJ2-5	CASSPSPSGGTQYF	TGTGCCAGCAGTCCCTCGCCTAGCGGGGGAACCCAGTACTTC
NA	TRBV30	NA	TRBJ1-1	CAWSPQGPEAFF	TGTGCCTGGAGTCCCCAGGGCCCTGAAGCTTTCTTT
TRBD1	TRBV7-2	NA	TRBJ2-4	CASSPGRGQIQYF	TGTGCCAGCAGCCCAGGCCGGGGACAGATTCAGTACTTC
NA	TRBV27	NA	TRBJ1-2	CASSPHGPYGYTF	TGTGCCAGCAGTCCCCACGGGCCCTATGGCTACACCTTC
TRBD2	TRBV2	NA	TRBJ2-1	CASRDLAGGNEQFF	TGTGCCAGCAGGGATCTAGCGGGGGGGAATGAGCAGTTCTTC
NA	TRBV4-3	NA	TRBJ1-5	CASSQEGGQPQHF	TGCGCCAGCAGCCAAGAGGGGGGGCAGCCCCAGCATTTT
NA	TRBV19	NA	TRBJ1-6	CASSLVYNSPLHF	TGTGCCAGTAGCTTAGTCTATAATTCACCCCTCCACTTT
NA	TRBV5-1	NA	TRBJ2-2	CASSLAGSSGENTGELFF	TGCGCCAGCAGCTTGGCCGGGTCGTCAGGAGAAAACACCGGGGAGCTGTTTTTT
NA	TRBV5-1	NA	TRBJ1-1	CASSLGGGPNTEAFF	TGCGCCAGCAGCTTGGGGGGCGGACCCAACACTGAAGCTTTCTTT
NA	TRBV10-1	few	TRBJ1-6	CASSLEFNSPLHF	TGCGCCAGCAGTCTGGAATTTAATTCACCCCTCCACTTT
NA	TRBV18	NA	TRBJ2-5	CASSPRTEQETQYF	TGTGCCAGCTCACCTCGGACAGAACAAGAGACCCAGTACTTC
TRBD2	TRBV29-1	NA	TRBJ2-3	CSDWSGGRALDTQYF	TGCAGCGACTGGAGCGGGGGCAGAGCGCTAGATACGCAGTATTTT
TRBD1	TRBV30	NA	TRBJ2-1	CAWNRDREQFF	TGTGCCTGGAACAGGGACAGGGAGCAGTTCTTC
NA	TRBV12-5	few	TRBJ2-4	CASGLSRQVGNIQYF	TGTGCTAGTGGTTTGTCCAGACAGGTAGGGAACATTCAGTACTTC
NA	TRBV6-5	NA	TRBJ2-6	CASRRGTSGANVLTF	TGTGCCAGCAGACGGGGGACCTCTGGGGCCAACGTCCTGACTTTC
NA	TRBV3-1/TRBV3-2	once	TRBJ2-2	CASSRITGMGTGELFF	TGTGCCAGCAGCCGAATCACAGGGATGGGAACCGGGGAGCTGTTTTTT
NA	TRBV5-1	NA	TRBJ2-3	CASSLSTDTQYF	TGCGCCAGCAGCCTCAGCACAGATACGCAGTATTTT
TRBD2	TRBV28	NA	TRBJ2-4	CASIPGGRNIQYF	TGTGCCAGCATCCCGGGGGGTAGGAACATTCAGTACTTC
NA	TRBV12-3/TRBV12-4	NA	TRBJ2-5	CASSVRLQETQYF	TGTGCCAGCAGCGTCAGGCTCCAAGAGACCCAGTACTTC
NA	TRBV19	NA	TRBJ1-2	CASSIIDTGGYTF	TGTGCCAGTAGTATAATTGACACAGGGGGCTACACCTTC
NA	TRBV7-2	NA	TRBJ2-5	CASSTQTPVGTQYF	TGTGCCAGCAGCACCCAGACCCCGGTTGGGACCCAGTACTTC
TRBD2	TRBV5-6	NA	TRBJ2-3	CASSLGGSGESTDTQYF	TGTGCCAGCAGCTTGGGGGGCAGCGGGGAGAGCACAGATACGCAGTATTTT